A selection of T cell receptor beta chains follows, all from one sample in a study of T cell responses to AZD1222 COVID-19 vaccine. The protocol was immunoSEQ multiplex PCR, while the TCRdb copy is restricted to in-frame clones and leaves out a portion. This repertoire shows around 200,000 clones, approximately 95% found once; its top ten account for roughly 3.9%. The sequencing here drew on peripheral blood, taken on day 0 of AZD1222 vaccination. The receptors were gathered from an adult in good health. Both conserved end residues are part of each CDR3. A D gene is named only where the DNA matches it firmly. The size of a clone is reported for some rows only, either as once, few or many, or as a class for expanded clones.

>TRBJ1-1|.|.|TRBV3-1/TRBV3-2
CASSPSATDKAFF
TGTGCCAGCAGCCCCAGCGCCACGGATAAAGCTTTCTTT
>TRBJ1-2|.|.|TRBV14
CASSPDLNYGYTF
TGTGCCAGCAGCCCCGACCTTAACTATGGCTACACCTTC
>TRBJ2-6|.|.|TRBV18
CASSRFHSGANVLTF
TGTGCCAGCTCACGGTTCCACTCTGGGGCCAACGTCCTGACTTTC
>TRBJ1-6|.|.|TRBV3-1/TRBV3-2
CASSLAQDSSPLHF
TGTGCCAGCAGCCTCGCCCAGGACAGTTCACCCCTCCACTTT
>TRBJ1-1|.|.|TRBV5-1
CASSPQGSVGLNTEAFF
TGCGCCAGCAGCCCGCAGGGGAGTGTGGGTCTGAACACTGAAGCTTTCTTT
>TRBJ1-1|.|few|TRBV19
CASSPAGLNTEAFF
TGTGCCAGTAGCCCCGCGGGCCTGAACACTGAAGCTTTCTTT
>TRBJ1-2|TRBD1|.|TRBV29-1
CSVVRRQGSHGYTF
TGCAGCGTTGTGAGGAGACAGGGAAGTCATGGCTACACCTTC
>TRBJ1-2|.|.|TRBV5-4
CASSPEGGAGIGGYTF
TGTGCCAGCAGCCCGGAGGGTGGGGCAGGGATAGGTGGCTACACCTTC
>TRBJ2-3|TRBD2|.|TRBV7-8
CAIGGLAGEPDTQYF
TGTGCCATCGGGGGACTAGCGGGGGAGCCAGATACGCAGTATTTT
>TRBJ1-5|.|once|TRBV19
CASSPGQFNQPQHF
TGTGCCAGTAGCCCTGGACAGTTCAATCAGCCCCAGCATTTT
>TRBJ2-7|TRBD1|once|TRBV6-5
CASSTRQGAGEQYF
TGTGCCAGCAGTACCCGCCAGGGGGCCGGCGAGCAGTACTTC
>TRBJ1-6|.|.|TRBV3-1/TRBV3-2
CASSQQRGSPLHF
TGTGCCAGCAGCCAACAGAGGGGATCACCCCTCCACTTT